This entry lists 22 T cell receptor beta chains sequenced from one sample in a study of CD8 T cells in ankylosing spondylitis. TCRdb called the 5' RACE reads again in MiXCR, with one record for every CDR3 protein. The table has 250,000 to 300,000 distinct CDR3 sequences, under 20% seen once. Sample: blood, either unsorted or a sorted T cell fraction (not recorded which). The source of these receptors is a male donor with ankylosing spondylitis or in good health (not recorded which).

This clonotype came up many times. The CDR3 DNA sequence: TGTGCCAGCAGCCAAGATACGTCGGGAGCCACTGAAGCTTTCTTT. Protein product: CASSQDTSGATEAFF. V and J are TRBV4-2 and TRBJ1-1; D unclear. The V end lost 0 bases, the J end lost 4 bases, and 12 bases lay between the germline ends. Germline values: CDR1 LGHNA, CDR2 YNFKEQ. CDR3 length: 15 residues.

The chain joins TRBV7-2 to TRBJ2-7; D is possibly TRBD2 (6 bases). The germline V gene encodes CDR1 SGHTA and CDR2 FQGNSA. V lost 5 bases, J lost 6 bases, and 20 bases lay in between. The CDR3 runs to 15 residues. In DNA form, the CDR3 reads TGTGCCAGCAGCCCATCACTGGGGGGAGCGGGCGAGCAGTACTTC. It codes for CASSPSLGGAGEQYF.

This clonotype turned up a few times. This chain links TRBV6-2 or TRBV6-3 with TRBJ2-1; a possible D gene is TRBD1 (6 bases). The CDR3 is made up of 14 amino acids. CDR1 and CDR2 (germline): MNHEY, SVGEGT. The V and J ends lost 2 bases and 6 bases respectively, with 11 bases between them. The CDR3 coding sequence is TGTGCCAGCAGTTACCCCGGGACAACCAATGAGCAGTTCTTC. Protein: CASSYPGTTNEQFF.

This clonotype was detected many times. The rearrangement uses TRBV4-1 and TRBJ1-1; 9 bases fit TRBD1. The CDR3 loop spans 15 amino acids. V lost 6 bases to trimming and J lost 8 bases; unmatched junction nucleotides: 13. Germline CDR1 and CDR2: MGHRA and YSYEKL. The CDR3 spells CASRPGQGLGVEAFF. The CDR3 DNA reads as TGCGCCAGCAGGCCGGGACAGGGCCTTGGGGTGGAAGCTTTCTTT.

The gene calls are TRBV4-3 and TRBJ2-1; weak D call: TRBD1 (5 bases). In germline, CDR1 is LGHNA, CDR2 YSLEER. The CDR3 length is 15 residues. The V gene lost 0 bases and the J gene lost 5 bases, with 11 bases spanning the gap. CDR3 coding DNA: TGCGCCAGCAGCCAAGACAGGGAAACCAACAATGAGCAGTTCTTC. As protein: CASSQDRETNNEQFF.

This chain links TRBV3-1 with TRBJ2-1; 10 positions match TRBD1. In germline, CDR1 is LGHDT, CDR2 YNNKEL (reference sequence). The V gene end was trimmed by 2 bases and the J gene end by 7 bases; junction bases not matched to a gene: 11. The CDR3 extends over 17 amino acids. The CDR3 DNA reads TGTGCCAGCAGCCAACACCCGCGACAGGGGGCGCGGAATGAGCAGTTCTTC. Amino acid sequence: CASSQHPRQGARNEQFF.

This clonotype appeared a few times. The DNA of the CDR3 is TGCGCCAGCAGCTTGTACGGGGCTCCCTACGAGCAGTACTTC. Translation: CASSLYGAPYEQYF. The chain uses TRBV5-1 and TRBJ2-7; tentatively, D is TRBD1 or TRBD2 (5 bases each). Trimming left V 1 base short and J 2 bases short, with 10 bases between. The CDR3 covers 14 residues. The germline gives CDR1 SGHRS, CDR2 YFSETQ.

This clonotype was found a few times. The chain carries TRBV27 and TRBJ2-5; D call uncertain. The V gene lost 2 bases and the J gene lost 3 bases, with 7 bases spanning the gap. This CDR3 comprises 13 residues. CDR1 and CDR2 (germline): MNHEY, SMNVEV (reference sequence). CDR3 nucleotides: TGTGCCAGCAGTTTAATAGCAGAAGAGACCCAGTACTTC. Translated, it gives CASSLIAEETQYF.

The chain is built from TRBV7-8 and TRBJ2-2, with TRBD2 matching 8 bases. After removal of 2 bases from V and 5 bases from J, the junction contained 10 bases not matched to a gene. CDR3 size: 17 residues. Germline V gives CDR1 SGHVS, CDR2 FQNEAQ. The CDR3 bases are TGTGCCAGCAGCTTACGTTTCAGCGGGAGTGAGACCGGGGAGCTGTTTTTT. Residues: CASSLRFSGSETGELFF.

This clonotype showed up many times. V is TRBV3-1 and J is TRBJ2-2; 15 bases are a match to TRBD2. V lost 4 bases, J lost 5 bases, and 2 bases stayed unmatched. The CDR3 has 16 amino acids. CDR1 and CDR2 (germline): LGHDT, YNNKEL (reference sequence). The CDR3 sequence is CASSLGLAGGTGELFF. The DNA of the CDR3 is TGTGCCAGCAGCCTGGGACTAGCGGGAGGTACCGGGGAGCTGTTTTTT.

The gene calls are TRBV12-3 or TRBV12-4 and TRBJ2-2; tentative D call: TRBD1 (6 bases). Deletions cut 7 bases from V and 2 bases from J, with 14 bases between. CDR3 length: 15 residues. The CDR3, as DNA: TGTGCCAGCAATGAGGGGGACATCAACACCGGGGAGCTGTTTTTT. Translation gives CASNEGDINTGELFF.

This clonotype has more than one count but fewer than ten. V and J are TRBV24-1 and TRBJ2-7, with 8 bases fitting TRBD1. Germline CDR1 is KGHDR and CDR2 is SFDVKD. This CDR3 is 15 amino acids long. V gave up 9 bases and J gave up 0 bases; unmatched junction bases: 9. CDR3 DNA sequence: TGTGCCACCCAACCGGGACAGGACCTCTCCTACGAGCAGTACTTC. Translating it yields CATQPGQDLSYEQYF.

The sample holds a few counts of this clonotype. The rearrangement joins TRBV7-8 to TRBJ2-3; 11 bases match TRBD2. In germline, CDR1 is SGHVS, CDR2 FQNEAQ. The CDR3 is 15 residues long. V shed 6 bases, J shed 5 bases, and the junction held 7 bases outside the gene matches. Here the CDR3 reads CASSFTSGRVDTQYF. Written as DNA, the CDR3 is TGTGCCAGCAGTTTTACTAGCGGGAGAGTAGATACGCAGTATTTT. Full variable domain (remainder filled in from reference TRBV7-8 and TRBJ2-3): GAGVSQSPRYKVAKRGQDVALRCDPISGHVSLFWYQQALGQGPEFLTYFQNEAQLDKSGLPSDRFFAERPEGSVSTLKIQRTQQEDSAVYLCASSFTSGRVDTQYFGPGTRLTVL.

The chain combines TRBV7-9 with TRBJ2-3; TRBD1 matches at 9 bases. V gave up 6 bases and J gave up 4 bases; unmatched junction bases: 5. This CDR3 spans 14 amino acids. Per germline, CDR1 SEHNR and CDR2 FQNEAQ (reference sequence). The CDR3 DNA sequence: TGTGCCAGCAGGGGGACAGGGAATTCAGATACGCAGTATTTT. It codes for CASRGTGNSDTQYF.

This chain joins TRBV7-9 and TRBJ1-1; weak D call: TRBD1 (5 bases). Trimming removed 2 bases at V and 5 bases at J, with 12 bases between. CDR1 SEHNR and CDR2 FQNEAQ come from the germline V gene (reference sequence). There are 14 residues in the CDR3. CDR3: CASSLLQGGTEAFF. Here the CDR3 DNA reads TGTGCCAGCAGCTTATTGCAGGGCGGGACTGAAGCTTTCTTT. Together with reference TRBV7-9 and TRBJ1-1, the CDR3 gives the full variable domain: DTGVSQNPRHKITKRGQNVTFRCDPISEHNRLYWYRQTLGQGPEFLTYFQNEAQLEKSRLLSDRFSAERPKGSFSTLEIQRTEQGDSAMYLCASSLLQGGTEAFFGQGTRLTVV.

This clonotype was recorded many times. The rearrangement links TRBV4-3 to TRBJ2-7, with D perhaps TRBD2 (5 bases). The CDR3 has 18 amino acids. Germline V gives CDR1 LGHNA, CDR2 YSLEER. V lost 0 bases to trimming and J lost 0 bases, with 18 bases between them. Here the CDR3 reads CASSQDTNPDWSSYEQYF. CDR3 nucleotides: TGCGCCAGCAGCCAAGATACTAACCCGGACTGGAGCTCCTACGAGCAGTACTTC.

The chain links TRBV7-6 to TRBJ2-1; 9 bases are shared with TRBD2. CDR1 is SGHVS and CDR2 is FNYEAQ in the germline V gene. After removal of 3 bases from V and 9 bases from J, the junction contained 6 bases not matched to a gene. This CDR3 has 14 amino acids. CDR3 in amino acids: CASSFLAGLSEQFF. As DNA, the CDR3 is TGTGCCAGCAGCTTTCTAGCGGGGCTGAGTGAGCAGTTCTTC.

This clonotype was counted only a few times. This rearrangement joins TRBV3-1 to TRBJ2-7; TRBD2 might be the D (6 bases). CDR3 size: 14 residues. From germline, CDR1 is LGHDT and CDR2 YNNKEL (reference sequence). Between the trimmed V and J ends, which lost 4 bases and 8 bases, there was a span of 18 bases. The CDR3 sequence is CASSRGLSGAKQYF. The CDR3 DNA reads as TGTGCCAGCAGCCGGGGACTGTCCGGGGCGAAGCAGTACTTC.

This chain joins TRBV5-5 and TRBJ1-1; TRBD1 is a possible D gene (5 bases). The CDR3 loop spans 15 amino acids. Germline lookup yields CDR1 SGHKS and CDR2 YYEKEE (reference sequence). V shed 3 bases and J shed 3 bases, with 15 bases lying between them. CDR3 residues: CASSWGPGGYTEAFF. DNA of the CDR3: TGTGCCAGCAGCTGGGGACCCGGAGGGTACACTGAAGCTTTCTTT. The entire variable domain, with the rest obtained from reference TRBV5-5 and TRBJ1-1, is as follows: DAGVTQSPTHLIKTRGQQVTLRCSPISGHKSVSWYQQVLGQGPQFIFQYYEKEERGRGNFPDRFSARQFPNYSSELNVNALLLGDSALYLCASSWGPGGYTEAFFGQGTRLTVV.

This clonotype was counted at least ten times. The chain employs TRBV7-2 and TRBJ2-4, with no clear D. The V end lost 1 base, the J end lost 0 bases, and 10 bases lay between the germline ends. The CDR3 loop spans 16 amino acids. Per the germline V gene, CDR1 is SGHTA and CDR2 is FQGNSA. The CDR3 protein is CASSLERLLAKNIQYF. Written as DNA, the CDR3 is TGTGCCAGCAGCTTAGAGAGGCTGTTAGCCAAAAACATTCAGTACTTC.

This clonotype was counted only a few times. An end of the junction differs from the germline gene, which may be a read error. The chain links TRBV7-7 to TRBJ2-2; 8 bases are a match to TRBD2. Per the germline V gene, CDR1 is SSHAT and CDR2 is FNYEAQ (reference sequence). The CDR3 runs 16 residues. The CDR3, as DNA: TGTGCTAGCAGCTTAGACGTAGCGGGGTCCACCGGGGAGCTGTTTTTT. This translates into CASSLDVAGSTGELFF.

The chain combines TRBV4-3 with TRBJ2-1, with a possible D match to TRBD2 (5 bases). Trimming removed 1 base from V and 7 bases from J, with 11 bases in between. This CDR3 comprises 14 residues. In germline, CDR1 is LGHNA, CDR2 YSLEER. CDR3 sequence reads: CASSQALDYNEQFF. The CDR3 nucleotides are TGCGCCAGCAGCCAAGCCCTCGACTATAATGAGCAGTTCTTC.